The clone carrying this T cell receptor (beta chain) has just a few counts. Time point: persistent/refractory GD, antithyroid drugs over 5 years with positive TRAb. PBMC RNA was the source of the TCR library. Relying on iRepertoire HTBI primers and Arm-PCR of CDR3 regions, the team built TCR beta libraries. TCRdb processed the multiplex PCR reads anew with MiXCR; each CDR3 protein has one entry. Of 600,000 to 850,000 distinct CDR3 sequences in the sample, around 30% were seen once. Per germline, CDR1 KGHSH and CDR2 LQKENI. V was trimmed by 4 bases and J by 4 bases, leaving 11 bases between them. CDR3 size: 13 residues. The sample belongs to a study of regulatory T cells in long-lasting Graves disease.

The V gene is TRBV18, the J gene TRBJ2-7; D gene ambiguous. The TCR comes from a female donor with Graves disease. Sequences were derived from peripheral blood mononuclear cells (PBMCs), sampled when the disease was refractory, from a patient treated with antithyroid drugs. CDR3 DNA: TGTGCCAGCTCACTCGCAACTAAATACGAGCAGTACTTC. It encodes CASSLATKYEQYF.